These 17 T cell receptor beta chains were sequenced from one sample in a study of cytomegalovirus exposure and HLA in healthy donors. PCR was performed using 60 Vbeta and 13 Jbeta primers. Repertoires were generated with immunoSEQ multiplex PCR, while TCRdb's copy carries only in-frame clones and drops some. The repertoire holds fewer than 130,000 clones, with roughly 71% as singletons. What was sequenced was PBMCs. Source of these receptors: a man in his forties in good health and CMV-seropositive.

The chain uses TRBV19 and TRBJ2-5; TRBD2 aligns across 9 bases. The CDR3 loop spans 15 amino acids. Germline lookup yields CDR1 LNHDA and CDR2 SQIVND (reference sequence). The junction had 5 bases not matched to a gene; V was cut back by 5 bases and J by 1 base. CDR3 sequence (DNA): TGTGCCAGTAGTCCTACGACTAGCGGCCAAGAGACCCAGTACTTC. Translated: CASSPTTSGQETQYF.

The CDR3 loop is CAWSVGSGKSNEQFF. The CDR3 DNA reads TGTGCCTGGAGTGTAGGTAGCGGGAAAAGCAATGAGCAGTTCTTC. The V gene is TRBV30, the J gene TRBJ2-1; 8 bases fit TRBD2. Germline V lookup: CDR1 GTSNPN, CDR2 SVGIG (reference sequence). The junction had 7 bases not matched to a gene; V was cut back by 0 bases and J by 6 bases. This CDR3 is built from 15 residues.

This clone was picked up a small number of times. The V gene is TRBV7-9, the J gene TRBJ2-3; D is possibly TRBD1 (8 bases). The V gene lost 5 bases and the J gene lost 3 bases, with 18 bases spanning the gap. Per the germline V gene, CDR1 is SEHNR and CDR2 is FQNEAQ (reference sequence). The CDR3 extends over 16 amino acids. Here the CDR3 DNA reads TGTGCCAGCAGCCCCACCGACAGGGGAGGGACAGATACGCAGTATTTT. It yields the protein CASSPTDRGGTDTQYF.

The chain links TRBV19 to TRBJ1-5, with D perhaps matching TRBD1 (5 bases). CDR3 length: 13 amino acids. Germline V gene data show CDR1 as LNHDA and CDR2 as SQIVND (reference sequence). Trimming shortened V by 5 bases and J by 7 bases, and 12 bases separated the two germline ends. The CDR3 sequence: CASSEGVGQPQHF. CDR3 DNA: TGTGCCAGTAGTGAAGGGGTCGGGCAGCCCCAGCATTTT. The full variable domain, with the rest looked up from reference TRBV19 and TRBJ1-5, is DGGITQSPKYLFRKEGQNVTLSCEQNLNHDAMYWYRQDPGQGLRLIYYSQIVNDFQKGDIAEGYSVSREKKESFPLTVTSAQKNPTAFYLCASSEGVGQPQHFGDGTRLSIL.

In its sample, this clone was seen once. The chain employs TRBV6-5 and TRBJ2-1; 11 positions agree with TRBD2. The CDR3 runs to 14 residues. V dropped 7 bases and J dropped 15; count of bases not matched to a gene: 14. Germline assignment: CDR1 MNHEY and CDR2 SVGAGI. This chain's CDR3 is CASKIGSGRVPLFF. The CDR3 DNA sequence: TGTGCCAGCAAAATCGGTAGCGGGAGGGTTCCTCTGTTCTTC.

The chain links TRBV5-4 to TRBJ1-5; 8 bases fit TRBD1. The CDR3 covers 15 residues. Unmatched junction bases numbered 7, after V lost 3 bases and J lost 5 bases. Germline lookup yields CDR1 SGHNT and CDR2 YYREEE (reference sequence). This CDR3 is CASSWGTGGDQPQHF. In DNA form, the CDR3 reads TGTGCCAGCAGCTGGGGGACAGGTGGCGATCAGCCCCAGCATTTT.

This sequence joins TRBV27 and TRBJ1-1, with D perhaps matching TRBD1 (5 bases). This CDR3 is built from 13 residues. Germline CDR1 reads MNHEY; CDR2 reads SMNVEV (reference sequence). V lost 6 bases and J 3 bases, leaving 11 bases between the germline ends. This chain's CDR3 is CASRRRGDTEAFF. The CDR3 bases are TGTGCCAGCAGGCGGCGGGGGGACACTGAAGCTTTCTTT.

This clone has only one observation. The chain couples TRBV15 to TRBJ2-5; TRBD1 aligns across 9 bases. CDR3 length: 13 residues. Germline assignment: CDR1 LNHNV and CDR2 YYDKDF (reference sequence). V dropped 5 bases and J dropped 5; count of bases not matched to a gene: 3. The CDR3 DNA reads TGTGCCACCAGCGGGGACAGGGTGGAGACCCAGTACTTC. Translation: CATSGDRVETQYF.

The chain employs TRBV9 and TRBJ2-1; a possible D gene is TRBD2 (6 bases). The CDR3 runs 14 residues. V was pared by 1 base and J by 6 bases, with 11 bases between. CDR1 SGDLS and CDR2 YYNGEE come from the germline V gene. The CDR3 nucleotides are TGTGCCAGCAGCGTAACGGGAGTTTCCAATGAGCAGTTCTTC. Its protein is CASSVTGVSNEQFF.

The sample holds one count of this clone. The V gene is TRBV5-5, the J gene TRBJ2-6; tentatively, D is TRBD1 (6 bases). The CDR3 has 16 amino acids. Between the trimmed V and J ends, which lost 6 bases and 2 bases, there was a span of 15 bases. Looked up from germline, CDR1 is SGHKS and CDR2 is YYEKEE (reference sequence). CDR3 sequence: CASNTEGVPGANVLTF. As DNA, the CDR3 is TGTGCCAGCAACACTGAGGGGGTTCCTGGGGCCAACGTCCTGACTTTC.

A few counts support this clone. The chain links TRBV30 to TRBJ2-7, with 8 bases lining up with TRBD1. V was clipped by 3 bases and J by 6 bases; unmatched bases: 7. The length of the CDR3 is 13 residues. CDR1 is GTSNPN and CDR2 is SVGIG in the germline V gene (reference sequence). CDR3 residues: CAWRPQGAREQYV. DNA for the CDR3: TGTGCCTGGAGGCCTCAGGGGGCACGCGAGCAGTACGTC.

The gene calls are TRBV4-3 and TRBJ2-5; 10 bases are a match to TRBD2. This CDR3 has 17 residues. Germline CDR1 and CDR2: LGHNA and YSLEER. J was trimmed by 1 base and V by 0 bases; bases with no gene match: 5. The CDR3 is CASSQDRTSGPQETQYF. The CDR3 nucleotides read TGCGCCAGCAGCCAAGATAGGACTAGCGGCCCCCAAGAGACCCAGTACTTC.

V and J are TRBV5-1 and TRBJ2-6, with 11 bases lining up with TRBD2. CDR1 and CDR2 from the germline V gene are SGHRS and YFSETQ. The CDR3 loop spans 19 amino acids. V dropped 4 bases and J dropped 0; count of bases not matched to a gene: 9. CDR3: CASSRMGLAANSGANVLTF. In DNA form, the CDR3 reads TGCGCCAGCAGCCGAATGGGACTAGCGGCCAACTCTGGGGCCAACGTCCTGACTTTC.

This chain uses TRBV7-9 with TRBJ2-2; no clear D. The ends were cut back, 5 bases at V and 0 bases at J, with 10 bases in the middle. The CDR3 extends over 15 amino acids. The germline V gene has CDR1 SEHNR and CDR2 FQNEAQ (reference sequence). The CDR3 coding sequence is TGTGCCAGCAGCCGCCGGTTACCGAACACCGGGGAGCTGTTTTTT. It yields the protein CASSRRLPNTGELFF.

This clone has only a few counts. CDR3 DNA sequence: TGTGCCAGCAGTTCAAGGGGAGGGAACACTGAAGCTTTCTTT. Translated, it gives CASSSRGGNTEAFF. The chain combines TRBV28 with TRBJ1-1; tentatively, D is TRBD1 (5 bases). Trimming removed 4 bases from V and 1 base from J, with 10 bases in between. The CDR3 extends over 14 amino acids. The V gene's germline CDR1 is MDHEN and CDR2 SYDVKM.

The chain joins TRBV2 to TRBJ1-1, with 7 bases identical to TRBD1. The length of the CDR3 is 15 residues. Trimming at V came to 10 bases and at J to 1 base, leaving 12 bases not matched to a gene. Germline V lookup: CDR1 SNHLY, CDR2 FYNNEI. The DNA of the CDR3 is TGTGCCACCACAGGGGCGACGACCCAGAACACTGAAGCTTTCTTT. Protein: CATTGATTQNTEAFF.

This chain joins TRBV6-5 and TRBJ1-6; D is perhaps TRBD1 (5 bases). The germline V gene encodes CDR1 MNHEY and CDR2 SVGAGI. The length of the CDR3 is 12 residues. V dropped 6 bases and J dropped 7 bases, with 7 bases sitting between them. CDR3 region: CASRGGNSPLHF. CDR3 coding DNA: TGTGCCAGCAGGGGGGGGAATTCACCCCTCCACTTT.